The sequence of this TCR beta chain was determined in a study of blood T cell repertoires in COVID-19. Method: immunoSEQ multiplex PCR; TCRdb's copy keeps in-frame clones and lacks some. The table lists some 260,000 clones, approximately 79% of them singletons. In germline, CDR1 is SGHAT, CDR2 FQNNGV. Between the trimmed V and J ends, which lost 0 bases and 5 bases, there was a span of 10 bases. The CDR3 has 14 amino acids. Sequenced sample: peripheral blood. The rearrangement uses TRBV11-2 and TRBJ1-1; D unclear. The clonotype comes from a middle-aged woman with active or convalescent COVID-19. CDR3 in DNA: TGTGCCAGCAGCTTAGAACCGGGAGAGACTGAAGCTTTCTTT. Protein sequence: CASSLEPGETEAFF.